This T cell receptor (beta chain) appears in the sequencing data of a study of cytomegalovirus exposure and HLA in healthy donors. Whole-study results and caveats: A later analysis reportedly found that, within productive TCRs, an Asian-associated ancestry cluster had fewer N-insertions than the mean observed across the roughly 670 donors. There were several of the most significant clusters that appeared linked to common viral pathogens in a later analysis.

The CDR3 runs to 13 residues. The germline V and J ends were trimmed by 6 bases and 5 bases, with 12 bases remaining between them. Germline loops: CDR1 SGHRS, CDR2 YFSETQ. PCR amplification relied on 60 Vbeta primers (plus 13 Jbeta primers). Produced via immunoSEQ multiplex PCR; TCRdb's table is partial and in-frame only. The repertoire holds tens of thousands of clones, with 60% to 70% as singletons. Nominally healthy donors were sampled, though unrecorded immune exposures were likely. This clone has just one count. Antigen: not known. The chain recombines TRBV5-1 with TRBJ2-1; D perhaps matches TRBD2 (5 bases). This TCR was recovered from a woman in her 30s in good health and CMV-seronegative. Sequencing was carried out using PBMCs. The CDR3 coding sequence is TGCGCCAGCACGCCTAGCACGGACAATGAGCAGTTCTTC. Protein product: CASTPSTDNEQFF.